The sequence of this T cell receptor beta chain was determined in a study of T cell changes during pregnancy in multiple sclerosis. Germline V CDR1 and CDR2: LGHNA, YNFKEQ. This CDR3 is built from 14 residues. With 0 bases removed from V and 5 bases from J, the gap between germline ends came to 11 bases. TCRdb's table, derived via immunoSEQ multiplex PCR, lists solely in-frame clones and lacks some. The sample yields tens of thousands of clones, roughly 91% seen once. This TCR derives from a female donor with multiple sclerosis, enrolled in a pregnancy study. The source was CD8+ T cells from peripheral blood mononuclear cells, collected before pregnancy. The rearrangement links TRBV4-2 to TRBJ2-7; D call uncertain. The CDR3 DNA reads as TGTGCCAGCAGCCAAGATGAGCCAGGCAACGAGCAGTACTTC. This gives the protein CASSQDEPGNEQYF.